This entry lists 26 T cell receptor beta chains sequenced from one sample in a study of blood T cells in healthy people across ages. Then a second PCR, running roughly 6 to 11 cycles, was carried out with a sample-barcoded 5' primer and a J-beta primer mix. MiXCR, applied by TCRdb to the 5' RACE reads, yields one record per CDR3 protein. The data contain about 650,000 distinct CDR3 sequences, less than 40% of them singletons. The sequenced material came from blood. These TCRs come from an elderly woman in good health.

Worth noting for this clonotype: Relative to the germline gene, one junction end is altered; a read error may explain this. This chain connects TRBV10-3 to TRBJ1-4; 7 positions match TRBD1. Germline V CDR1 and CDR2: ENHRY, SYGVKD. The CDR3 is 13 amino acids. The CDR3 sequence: CVISGGGGEKLVF. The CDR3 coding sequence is TGTGTCATCAGTGGAGGGGGCGGCGAAAAACTGGTTTTT.

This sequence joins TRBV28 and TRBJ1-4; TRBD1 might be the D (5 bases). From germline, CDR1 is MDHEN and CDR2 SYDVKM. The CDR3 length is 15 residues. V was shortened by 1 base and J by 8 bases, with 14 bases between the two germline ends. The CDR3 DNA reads TGTGCCAGCAGTTTATCGGGGGAAGGGACGGAAAAACTGTTTTTT. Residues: CASSLSGEGTEKLFF.

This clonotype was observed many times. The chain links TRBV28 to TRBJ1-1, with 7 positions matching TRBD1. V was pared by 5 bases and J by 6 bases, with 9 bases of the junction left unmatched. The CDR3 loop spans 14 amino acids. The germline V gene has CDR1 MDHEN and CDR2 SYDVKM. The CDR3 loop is CASSLGGTDAEAFF. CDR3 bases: TGTGCCAGCAGTCTTGGGGGGACAGACGCTGAAGCTTTCTTT.

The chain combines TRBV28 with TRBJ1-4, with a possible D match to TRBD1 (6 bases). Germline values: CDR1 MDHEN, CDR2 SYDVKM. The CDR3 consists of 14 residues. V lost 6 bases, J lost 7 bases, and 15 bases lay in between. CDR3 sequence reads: CASSEQGIREKLFF. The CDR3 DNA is TGTGCCAGCAGCGAACAGGGCATACGTGAAAAACTGTTTTTT.

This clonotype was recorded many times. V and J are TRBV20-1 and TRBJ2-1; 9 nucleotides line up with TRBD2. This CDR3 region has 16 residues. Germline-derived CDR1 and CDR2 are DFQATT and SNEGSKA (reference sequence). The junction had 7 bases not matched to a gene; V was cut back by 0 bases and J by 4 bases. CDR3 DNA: TGCAGTGCTAGAGATCTCGATAGCGGGGGATACAATGAGCAGTTCTTC. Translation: CSARDLDSGGYNEQFF.

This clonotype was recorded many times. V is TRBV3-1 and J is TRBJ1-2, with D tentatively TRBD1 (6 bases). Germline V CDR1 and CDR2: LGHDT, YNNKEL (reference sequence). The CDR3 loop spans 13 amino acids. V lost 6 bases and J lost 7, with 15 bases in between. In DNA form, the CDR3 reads TGTGCCAGCAGTTATGCAGGGGCAAGTGGCTACACCTTC. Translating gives CASSYAGASGYTF.

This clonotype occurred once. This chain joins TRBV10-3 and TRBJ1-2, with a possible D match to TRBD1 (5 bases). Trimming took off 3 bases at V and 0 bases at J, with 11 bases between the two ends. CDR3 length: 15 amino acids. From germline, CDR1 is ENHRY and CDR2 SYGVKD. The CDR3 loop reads CAISDPDSPNYGYTF. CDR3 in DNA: TGTGCCATCAGTGATCCCGACAGTCCTAACTATGGCTACACCTTC.

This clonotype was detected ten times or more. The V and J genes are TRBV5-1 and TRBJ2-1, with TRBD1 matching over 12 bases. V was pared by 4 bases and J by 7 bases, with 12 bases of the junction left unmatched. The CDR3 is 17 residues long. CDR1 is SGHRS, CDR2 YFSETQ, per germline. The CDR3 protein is CASSPWDRGLVFNEQFF. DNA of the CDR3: TGCGCCAGCAGCCCCTGGGACAGGGGGCTTGTGTTTAATGAGCAGTTCTTC.

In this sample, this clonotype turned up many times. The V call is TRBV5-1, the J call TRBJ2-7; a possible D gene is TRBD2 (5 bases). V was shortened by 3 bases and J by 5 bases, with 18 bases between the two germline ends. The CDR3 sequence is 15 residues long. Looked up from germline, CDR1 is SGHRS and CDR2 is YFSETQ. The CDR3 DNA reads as TGCGCCAGCAGCTCCGTTAACGGAGGCGCGGACGAGCAGTACTTC. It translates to CASSSVNGGADEQYF.

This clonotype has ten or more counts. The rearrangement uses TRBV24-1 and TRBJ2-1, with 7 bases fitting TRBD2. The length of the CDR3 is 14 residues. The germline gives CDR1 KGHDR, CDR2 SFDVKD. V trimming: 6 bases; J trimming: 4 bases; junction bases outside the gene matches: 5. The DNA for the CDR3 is TGTGCCACCAGTCAACCGGGGGGTTACAATGAGCAGTTCTTC. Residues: CATSQPGGYNEQFF.

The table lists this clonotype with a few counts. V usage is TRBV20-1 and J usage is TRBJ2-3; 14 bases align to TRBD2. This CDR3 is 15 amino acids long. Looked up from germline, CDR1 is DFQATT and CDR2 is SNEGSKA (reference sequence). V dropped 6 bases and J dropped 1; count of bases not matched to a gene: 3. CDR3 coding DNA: TGCAGTGCCTGGGGACTAGCGGGGGGCACAGATACGCAGTATTTT. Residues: CSAWGLAGGTDTQYF.

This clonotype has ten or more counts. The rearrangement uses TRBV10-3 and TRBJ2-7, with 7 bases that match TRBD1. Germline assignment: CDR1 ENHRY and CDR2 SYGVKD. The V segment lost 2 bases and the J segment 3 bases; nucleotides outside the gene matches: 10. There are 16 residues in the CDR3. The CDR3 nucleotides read TGTGCCATCAGTGAGACCCCGGACAGGTCCCACTACGAGCAGTACTTC. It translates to CAISETPDRSHYEQYF.

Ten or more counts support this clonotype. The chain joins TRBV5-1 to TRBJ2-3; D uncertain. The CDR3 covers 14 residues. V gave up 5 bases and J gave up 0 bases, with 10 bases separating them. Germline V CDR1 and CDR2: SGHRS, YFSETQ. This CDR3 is CASRVGQSTDTQYF. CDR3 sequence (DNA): TGCGCCAGCAGAGTTGGCCAAAGCACAGATACGCAGTATTTT.

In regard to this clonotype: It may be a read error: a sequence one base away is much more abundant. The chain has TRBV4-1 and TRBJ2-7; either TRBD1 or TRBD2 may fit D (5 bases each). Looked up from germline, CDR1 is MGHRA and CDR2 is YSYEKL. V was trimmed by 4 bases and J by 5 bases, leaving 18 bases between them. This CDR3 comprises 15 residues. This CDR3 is CASSPRGEGLDEQYF. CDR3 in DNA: TGCGCCAGCAGCCCCCGCGGTGAGGGGCTGGACGAGCAGTACTTC.

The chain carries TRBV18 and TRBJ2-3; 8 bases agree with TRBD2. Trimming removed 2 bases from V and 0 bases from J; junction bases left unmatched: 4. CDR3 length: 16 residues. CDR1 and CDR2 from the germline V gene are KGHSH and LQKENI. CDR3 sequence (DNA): TGTGCCAGCTCACCAAGGGCTAGCGGGAGCACAGATACGCAGTATTTT. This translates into CASSPRASGSTDTQYF.

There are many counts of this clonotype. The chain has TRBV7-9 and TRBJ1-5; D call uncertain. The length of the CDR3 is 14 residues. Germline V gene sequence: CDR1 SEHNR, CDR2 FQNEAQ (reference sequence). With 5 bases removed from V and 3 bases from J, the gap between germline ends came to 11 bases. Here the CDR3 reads CASSTGRDNQPQHF. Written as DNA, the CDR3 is TGTGCCAGCAGCACCGGACGGGACAATCAGCCCCAGCATTTT.

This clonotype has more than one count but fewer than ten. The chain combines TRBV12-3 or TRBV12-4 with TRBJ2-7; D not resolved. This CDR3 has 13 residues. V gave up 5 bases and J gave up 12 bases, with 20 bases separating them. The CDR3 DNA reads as TGTGCCAGCAGTCCCCCGACAAGCATTGTGGGGTACTTC. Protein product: CASSPPTSIVGYF.

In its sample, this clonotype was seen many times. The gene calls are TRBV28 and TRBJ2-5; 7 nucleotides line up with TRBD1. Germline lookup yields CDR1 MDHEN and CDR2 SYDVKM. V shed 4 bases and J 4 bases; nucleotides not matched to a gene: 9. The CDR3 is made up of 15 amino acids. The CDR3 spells CASSSRQGGRETQYF. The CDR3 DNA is TGTGCCAGCAGTTCTAGACAGGGTGGTCGAGAGACCCAGTACTTC.

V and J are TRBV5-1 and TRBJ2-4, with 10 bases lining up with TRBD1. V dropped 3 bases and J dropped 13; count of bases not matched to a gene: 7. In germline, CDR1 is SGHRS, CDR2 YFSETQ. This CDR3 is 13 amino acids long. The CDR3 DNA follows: TGCGCCAGCAGCTCAGACAGGGGGCCAGAGCAGTACTTC. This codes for CASSSDRGPEQYF. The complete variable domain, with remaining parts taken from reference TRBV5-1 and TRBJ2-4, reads KAGVTQTPRYLIKTRGQQVTLSCSPISGHRSVSWYQQTPGQGLQFLFEYFSETQRNKGNFPGRFSGRQFSNSRSEMNVSTLELGDSALYLCASSSDRGPEQYFGAGTRLSVL.

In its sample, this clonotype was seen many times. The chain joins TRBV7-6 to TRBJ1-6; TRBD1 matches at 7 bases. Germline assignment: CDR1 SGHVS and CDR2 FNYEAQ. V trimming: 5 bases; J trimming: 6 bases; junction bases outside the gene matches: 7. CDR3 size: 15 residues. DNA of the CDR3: TGTGCCAGCAGCAGGGCGACAGGGAGTAATTCACCCCTCCACTTT. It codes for CASSRATGSNSPLHF.

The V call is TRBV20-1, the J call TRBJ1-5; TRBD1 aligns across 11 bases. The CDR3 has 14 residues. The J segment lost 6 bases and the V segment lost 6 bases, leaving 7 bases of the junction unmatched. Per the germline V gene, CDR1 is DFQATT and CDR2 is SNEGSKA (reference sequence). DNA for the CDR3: TGCAGTGCCACGGACAGGGGGCACGGTCAGCCCCAGCATTTT. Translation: CSATDRGHGQPQHF.

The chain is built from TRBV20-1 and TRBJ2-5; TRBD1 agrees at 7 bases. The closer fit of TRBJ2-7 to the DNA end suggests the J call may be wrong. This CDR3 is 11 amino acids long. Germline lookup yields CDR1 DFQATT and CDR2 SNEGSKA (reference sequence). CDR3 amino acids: CSANRGNEQYF. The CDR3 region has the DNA TGCAGTGCGAACAGGGGCAACGAGCAGTACTTC.

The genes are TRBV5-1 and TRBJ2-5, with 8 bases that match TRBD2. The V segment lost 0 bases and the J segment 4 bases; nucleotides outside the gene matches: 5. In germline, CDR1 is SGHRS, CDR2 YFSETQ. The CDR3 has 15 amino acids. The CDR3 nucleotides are TGCGCCAGCAGCTTGGCCGGGGGGGGCATAGAGACCCAGTACTTC. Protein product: CASSLAGGGIETQYF.

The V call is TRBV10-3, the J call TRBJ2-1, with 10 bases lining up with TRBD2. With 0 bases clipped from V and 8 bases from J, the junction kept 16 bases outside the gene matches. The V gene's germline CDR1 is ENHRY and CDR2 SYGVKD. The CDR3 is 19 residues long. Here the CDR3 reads CAISESRLAGAPKRYEQFF. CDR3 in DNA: TGTGCCATCAGTGAGTCGAGGCTAGCGGGGGCCCCCAAGAGGTATGAGCAGTTCTTC.

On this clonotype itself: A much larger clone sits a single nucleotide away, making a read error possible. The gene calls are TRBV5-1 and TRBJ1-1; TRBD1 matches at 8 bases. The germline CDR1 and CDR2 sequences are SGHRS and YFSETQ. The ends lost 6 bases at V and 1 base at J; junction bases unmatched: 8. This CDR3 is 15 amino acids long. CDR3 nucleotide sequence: TGCGCCAGCACCCGGGACAGGACGAGGAACACTGAAGCTTTCTTT. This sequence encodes CASTRDRTRNTEAFF.

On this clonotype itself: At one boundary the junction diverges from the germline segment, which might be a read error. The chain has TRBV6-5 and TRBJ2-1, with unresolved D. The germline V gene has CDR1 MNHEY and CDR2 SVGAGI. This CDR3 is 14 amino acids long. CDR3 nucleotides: TGTGCCAGCAGTTCCCCGACCGTCTACTATGAGCAGTTCTTC. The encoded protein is CASSSPTVYYEQFF.